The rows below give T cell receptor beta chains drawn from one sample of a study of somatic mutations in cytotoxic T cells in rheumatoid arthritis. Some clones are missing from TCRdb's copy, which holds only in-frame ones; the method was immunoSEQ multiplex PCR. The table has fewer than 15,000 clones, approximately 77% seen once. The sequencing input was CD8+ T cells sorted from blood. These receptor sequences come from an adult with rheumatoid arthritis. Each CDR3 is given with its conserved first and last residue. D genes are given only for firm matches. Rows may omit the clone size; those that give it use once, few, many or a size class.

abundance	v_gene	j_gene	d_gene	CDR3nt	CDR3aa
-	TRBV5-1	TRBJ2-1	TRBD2	TGCGCCAGCAGCGTCCTTGCGGGGGGTTACAATGAGCAGTTCTTC	CASSVLAGGYNEQFF
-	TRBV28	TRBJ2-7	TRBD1	TGTGCCAGCAGTTTCGGGACAGGGGCCTACGAGCAGTACTTC	CASSFGTGAYEQYF
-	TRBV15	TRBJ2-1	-	TGTGCCACCAGCAGTTCCAGGGCTAGCTCCTACAATGAGCAGTTCTTC	CATSSSRASSYNEQFF
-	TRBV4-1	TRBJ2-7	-	TGCGCCAGCAGCCCCTTCACAGGGTTGGGCCACGAGCAGTACTTC	CASSPFTGLGHEQYF
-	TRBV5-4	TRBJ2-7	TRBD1	TGTGCCAGCAGCTCCGGGACAGGGGGCTACGAGCAGTACTTC	CASSSGTGGYEQYF
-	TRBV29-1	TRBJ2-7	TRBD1	TGCAGCGCTGCTCTGGGACAGGGCCACGAGCAGTACTTC	CSAALGQGHEQYF
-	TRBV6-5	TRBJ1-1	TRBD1	TGTGCCAGCAGCTGGGGACAGGGGAACACTGAAGCTTTCTTT	CASSWGQGNTEAFF
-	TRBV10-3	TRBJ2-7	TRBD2	TGTGCCATATCTCGATCTAGCGGGAGCTACGAGCAGTACTTC	CAISRSSGSYEQYF
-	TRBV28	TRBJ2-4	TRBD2	TGTGCCAGCAGCCGTAGCGGGGCTATTCAGTACTTC	CASSRSGAIQYF
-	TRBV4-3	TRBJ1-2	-	TGCGCCAGCAGCCAAGATCTGGGGGCCTATGGCTACACCTTC	CASSQDLGAYGYTF
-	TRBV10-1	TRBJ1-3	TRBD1	TGCGCCAGCCCCTACAGGGGGGAGAGCTCTGGAAACACCATATATTTT	CASPYRGESSGNTIYF
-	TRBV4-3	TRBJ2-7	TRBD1	TGCGCCAGCAGCCAAGGGACAGGGGACTACGAGCAGTACTTC	CASSQGTGDYEQYF
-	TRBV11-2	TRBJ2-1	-	TGTGCCAGCAGCTTAGGTGTGGGGCCGTCCTACAATGAGCAGTTCTTC	CASSLGVGPSYNEQFF
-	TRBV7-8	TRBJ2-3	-	TGTGCCAGCAGCTTAGAGTCAGAGGTTGATACGCAGTATTTT	CASSLESEVDTQYF
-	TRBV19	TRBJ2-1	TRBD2	TGTGCCAGTACTCACCTTCCCCACGAAGCGGGGCTCGCCAATGAGCAGTTCTTC	CASTHLPHEAGLANEQFF
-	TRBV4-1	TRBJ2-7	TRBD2	TGCGCCAGCAGCCCGACTCTTGGGGGGGGACGCGAGCAGTACTTC	CASSPTLGGGREQYF
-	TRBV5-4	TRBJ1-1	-	TGTGCCAGCAGCTTGGGGGGAAGTCCTGAAGCTTTCTTT	CASSLGGSPEAFF
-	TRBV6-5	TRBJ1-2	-	TGTGCCAGCAGTTACTCGGGAGGGGCGAGCGGCTACACCTTC	CASSYSGGASGYTF
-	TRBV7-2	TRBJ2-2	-	TGTGCCAGCAGCTTCGTTGGGACCGGGGAGCTGTTTTTT	CASSFVGTGELFF
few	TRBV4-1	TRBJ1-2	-	TGCGCCAGCAGCCAAACACTCAGGGGAATTGGAGGCTACACCTTC	CASSQTLRGIGGYTF
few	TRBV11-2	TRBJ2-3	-	TGTGCCAGCAGCCCTCGACTCGGGGCCGCCCGGGATACGCAGTATTTT	CASSPRLGAARDTQYF
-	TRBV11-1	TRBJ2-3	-	TGTGCCAGCAGCTTTAGTGGGGATCGAACAGATACGCAGTATTTT	CASSFSGDRTDTQYF
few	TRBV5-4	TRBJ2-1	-	TGTGCCAGCAGCTCTACAGTGGACTTAAATGAGCAGTTCTTC	CASSSTVDLNEQFF
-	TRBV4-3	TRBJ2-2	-	TGCGCCAGCAGCCCCCTGGGGGCGGACACCGGGGAGCTGTTTTTT	CASSPLGADTGELFF
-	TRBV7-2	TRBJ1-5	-	TGTGCCAGCAGCAATCGGGGCCGGGCCCAGCATTTT	CASSNRGRAQHF